Listed here is a single TCR beta chain. This CDR3 comprises 14 residues. Germline lookup yields CDR1 SGDLS and CDR2 YYNGEE. V shed 4 bases and J shed 5 bases, with 16 bases lying between them. Produced via immunoSEQ multiplex PCR; TCRdb's table is partial and in-frame only. The sample includes 150,000 or so clones, more than 85% of them seen just once. The sample comes from a study of control samples from healthy donors and cancer patients. This chain uses TRBV9 with TRBJ2-7; tentatively, D is TRBD1 or TRBD2 (6 bases each). The origin of this receptor is a young man in good health. The sequenced sample was blood. The CDR3 sequence: CASSPRGGTNEQYF. The CDR3 DNA sequence: TGTGCCAGCAGCCCCCGAGGGGGGACAAACGAGCAGTACTTC.